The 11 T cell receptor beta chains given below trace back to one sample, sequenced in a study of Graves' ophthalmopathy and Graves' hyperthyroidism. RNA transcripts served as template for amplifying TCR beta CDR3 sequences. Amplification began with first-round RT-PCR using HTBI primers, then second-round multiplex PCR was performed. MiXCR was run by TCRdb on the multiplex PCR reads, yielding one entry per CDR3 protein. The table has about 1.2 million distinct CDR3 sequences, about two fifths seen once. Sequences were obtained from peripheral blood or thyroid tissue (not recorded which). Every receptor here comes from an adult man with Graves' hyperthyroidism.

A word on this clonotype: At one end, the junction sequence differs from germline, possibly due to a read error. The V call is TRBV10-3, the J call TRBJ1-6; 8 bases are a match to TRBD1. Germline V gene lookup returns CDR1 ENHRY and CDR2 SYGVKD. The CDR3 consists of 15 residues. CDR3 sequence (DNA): TGTGCCAGCAGTTACCGGTACAGGGGGAATTCACCCCTCCACTTT. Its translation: CASSYRYRGNSPLHF.

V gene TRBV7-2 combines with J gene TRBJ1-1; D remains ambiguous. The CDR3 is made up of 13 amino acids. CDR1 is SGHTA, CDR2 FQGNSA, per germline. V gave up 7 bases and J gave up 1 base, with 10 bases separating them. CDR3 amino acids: CASTHDGNTEAFF. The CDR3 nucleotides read TGTGCCAGCACCCATGATGGGAACACTGAAGCTTTCTTT.

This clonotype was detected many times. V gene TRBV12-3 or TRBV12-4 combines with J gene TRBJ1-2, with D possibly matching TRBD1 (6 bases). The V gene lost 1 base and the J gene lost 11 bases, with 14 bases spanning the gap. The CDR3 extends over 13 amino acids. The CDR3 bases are TGTGCCAGCAGTTTAGGAGGGACATTCTGGTACACCTTC. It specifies CASSLGGTFWYTF.

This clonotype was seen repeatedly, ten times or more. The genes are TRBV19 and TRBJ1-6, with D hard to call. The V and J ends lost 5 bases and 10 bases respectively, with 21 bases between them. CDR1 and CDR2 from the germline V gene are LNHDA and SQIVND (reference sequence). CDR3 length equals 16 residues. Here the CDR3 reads CASSPRPGQNFSPLHF. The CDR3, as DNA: TGTGCCAGTAGTCCCCGTCCGGGCCAAAATTTCTCACCCCTCCACTTT.

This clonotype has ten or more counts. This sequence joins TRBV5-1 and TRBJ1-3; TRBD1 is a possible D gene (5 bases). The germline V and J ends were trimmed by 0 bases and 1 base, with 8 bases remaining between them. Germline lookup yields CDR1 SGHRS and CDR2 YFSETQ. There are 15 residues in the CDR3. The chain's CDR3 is CASSLVAGSGNTIYF. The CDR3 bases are TGCGCCAGCAGCTTGGTCGCAGGGTCTGGAAACACCATATATTTT.

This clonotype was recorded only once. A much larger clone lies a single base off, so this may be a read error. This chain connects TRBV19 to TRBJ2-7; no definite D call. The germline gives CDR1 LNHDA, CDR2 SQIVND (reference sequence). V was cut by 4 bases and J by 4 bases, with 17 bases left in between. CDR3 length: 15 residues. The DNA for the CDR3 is TGTGCCAGTAGTAAGGGAACGGCCCACCTTTACGAGCAGTACTTC. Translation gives CASSKGTAHLYEQYF.

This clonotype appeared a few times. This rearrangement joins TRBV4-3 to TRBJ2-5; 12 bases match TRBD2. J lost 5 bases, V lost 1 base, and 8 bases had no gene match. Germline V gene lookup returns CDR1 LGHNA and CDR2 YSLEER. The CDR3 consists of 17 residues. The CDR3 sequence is CASSQGLAGARRETQYF. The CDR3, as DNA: TGCGCCAGCAGCCAAGGACTAGCGGGGGCTCGTAGGGAGACCCAGTACTTC.

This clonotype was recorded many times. The DNA of the CDR3 is TGTGCCAGCAGCTTAGTTCAAGCTTCCTCTGGAAACACCATATATTTT. Amino acids: CASSLVQASSGNTIYF. The chain carries TRBV7-2 and TRBJ1-3; D ambiguous. In germline, CDR1 is SGHTA, CDR2 FQGNSA. CDR3 length: 16 residues. The ends were cut back, 1 base at V and 0 bases at J, with 10 bases in the middle. Drawing the rest from reference TRBV7-2 and TRBJ1-3, the complete variable domain is GAGVSQSPSNKVTEKGKDVELRCDPISGHTALYWYRQSLGQGLEFLIYFQGNSAPDKSGLPSDRFSAERTGGSVSTLTIQRTQQEDSAVYLCASSLVQASSGNTIYFGEGSWLTVV.

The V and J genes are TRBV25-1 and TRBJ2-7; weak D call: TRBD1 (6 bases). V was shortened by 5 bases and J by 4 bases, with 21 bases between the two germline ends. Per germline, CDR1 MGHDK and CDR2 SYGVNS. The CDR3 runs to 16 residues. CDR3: CASSSMLRDIQYEQYF. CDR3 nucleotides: TGTGCCAGCAGTTCAATGCTAAGGGACATCCAATACGAGCAGTACTTC.

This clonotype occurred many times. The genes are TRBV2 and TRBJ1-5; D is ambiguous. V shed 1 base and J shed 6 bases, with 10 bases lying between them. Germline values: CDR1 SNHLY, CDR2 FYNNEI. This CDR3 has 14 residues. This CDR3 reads CASSEEGAGQPQHF. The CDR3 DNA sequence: TGTGCCAGCAGTGAAGAAGGCGCGGGTCAGCCCCAGCATTTT.

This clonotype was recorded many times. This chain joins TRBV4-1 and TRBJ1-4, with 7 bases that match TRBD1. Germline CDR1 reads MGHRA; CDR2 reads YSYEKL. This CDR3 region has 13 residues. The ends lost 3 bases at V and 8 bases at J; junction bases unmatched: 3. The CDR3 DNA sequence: TGCGCCAGCAGCCACCGGGGACAGGAAAAACTGTTTTTT. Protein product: CASSHRGQEKLFF.